This T cell receptor (beta chain) was obtained from a study of T-cell memory formation after mild COVID-19. Trimming pared 2 bases from V and 0 bases from J, leaving 8 bases between. Germline-derived CDR1 and CDR2 are SEHNR and FQNEAQ (reference sequence). CDR3 length: 15 amino acids. TCRdb re-analysed the 5' RACE reads in MiXCR, keeping a single row per CDR3 protein. Of 84,000 or so distinct CDR3 sequences in the sample, approximately 13% were seen once. Study-level points and caveats: CD4+ bias marked clones expanding day 15 to 37, unlike balanced contracting clones.

Turning to this clonotype: Its antigen is currently unknown.

Sequenced input: PBMCs or a T cell subset sorted from them (not recorded which). The TCR sequence derives from an adult woman who had mild COVID-19 (a few samples of this study predate the infection). Cell type and time point are not known. The gene calls are TRBV7-9 and TRBJ2-1; D is perhaps TRBD2 (5 bases). The CDR3 spells CASSLKGSSYNEQFF. The CDR3 DNA reads as TGTGCCAGCAGCTTAAAAGGGAGCTCCTACAATGAGCAGTTCTTC.